This T cell receptor (beta chain) emerged from a study of patients and donors after allogeneic stem cell transplantation. Trimming took 2 bases from V and 7 from J, leaving 20 bases between them. Germline CDR1 SQVTM, CDR2 ANQGSEA. This CDR3 has 15 residues. The table lists this clonotype with many counts. TCRdb processed the RT-PCR reads anew with MiXCR; each CDR3 protein has one entry. This table holds approximately 170,000 distinct CDR3 sequences, 24% found once. J is TRBJ1-2 and V is TRBV29-1, with D perhaps matching TRBD1 (5 bases). This clonotype was obtained from a human donor who was either an allogeneic HSCT recipient or a stem cell or donor lymphocyte infusion donor (not recorded which). It is not recorded whose cells these are; they may come from a transplant donor. Sample: blood, either unsorted or a sorted T cell fraction (not recorded which). The CDR3 sequence: CSVEPFLQGSSGYTF. The CDR3 DNA follows: TGCAGCGTTGAACCGTTCCTGCAGGGTTCTTCTGGCTACACCTTC.